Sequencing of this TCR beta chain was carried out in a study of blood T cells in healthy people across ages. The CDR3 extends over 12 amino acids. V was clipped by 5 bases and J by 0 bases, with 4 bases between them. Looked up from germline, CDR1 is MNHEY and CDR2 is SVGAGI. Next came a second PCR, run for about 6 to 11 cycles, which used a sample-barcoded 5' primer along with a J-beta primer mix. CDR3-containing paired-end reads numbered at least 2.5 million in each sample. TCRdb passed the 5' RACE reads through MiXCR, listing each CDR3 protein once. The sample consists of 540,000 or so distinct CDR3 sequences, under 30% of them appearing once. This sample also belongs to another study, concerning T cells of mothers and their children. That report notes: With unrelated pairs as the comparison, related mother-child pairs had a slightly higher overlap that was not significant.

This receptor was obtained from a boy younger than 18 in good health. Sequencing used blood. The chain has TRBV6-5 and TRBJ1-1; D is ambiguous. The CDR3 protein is CASSKLNTEAFF. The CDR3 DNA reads TGTGCCAGCAGTAAACTGAACACTGAAGCTTTCTTT.